These T cell receptor beta chains were read from a single sample in a study of blood T cell repertoires in COVID-19. TCRdb keeps only in-frame clones here, not all; method: immunoSEQ multiplex PCR. The profile shows about 98,000 clones, around 86% of them singletons. The sequenced sample consisted of peripheral blood. The receptors shown here come from a man between 50 and 59 years old with acute or convalescent COVID-19. The CDR3 runs from the conserved cysteine through the conserved F or W. A D gene is named only where the DNA matches it firmly. Expanded clones are given a class, and other clones once, few, many or no size at all.

cdr3_nt cdr3_aa clone_size j_call d_call v_call
TGTGCCAGCAGCTTTGGGGCGAGGAATTCACCCCTCCACTTT CASSFGARNSPLHF NA TRBJ1-6 NA TRBV7-8
TGTGCCAGCAGTGAATCGGGACTAGCGTGGGCCAACGAGCAGTACTTC CASSESGLAWANEQYF once TRBJ2-7 TRBD2 TRBV25-1
TGTGCCAGCAGCCGGGGCTACGAGCAGTACTTC CASSRGYEQYF NA TRBJ2-7 NA TRBV7-2
TGTGCCAGTAGTATTGGGACAGGGAGGCCCGGGGAGCTGTTTTTT CASSIGTGRPGELFF NA TRBJ2-2 TRBD1 TRBV19
TGTGCCAGCAGAAGCGTATATGGCTACACCTTC CASRSVYGYTF NA TRBJ1-2 NA TRBV28
TGTGCCAGCAGCGGGGGTCAGGACATGAAGAACACTGAAGCTTTCTTT CASSGGQDMKNTEAFF NA TRBJ1-1 NA TRBV9
TGTGCCAGCACCCAGGCCATTCAAGAGACCCAGTACTTC CASTQAIQETQYF few TRBJ2-5 NA TRBV12-3/TRBV12-4
TGTGCCAGCAGGCGAGGGGGACAGGATAATTCACCCCTCCACTTT CASRRGGQDNSPLHF NA TRBJ1-6 TRBD1 TRBV2
TGTGCCAGCAGCCAAGCTGGGGGGACAGACGGAAAACTGTTTTTT CASSQAGGTDGKLFF NA TRBJ1-4 TRBD1 TRBV3-1/TRBV3-2
TGCGCCAGCAGCCAGGGACACTCGAACACCGGGGAGCTGTTTTTT CASSQGHSNTGELFF NA TRBJ2-2 NA TRBV4-1
TGTGCCAGCAGCTTGATAAGCGGGAGTAATGAGCAGTTCTTC CASSLISGSNEQFF NA TRBJ2-1 TRBD2 TRBV7-9
TGTGCCAGCAGCTGGGGACTAGCGGGAGGCACCTACAATGAGCAGTTCTTC CASSWGLAGGTYNEQFF NA TRBJ2-1 TRBD2 TRBV27
TGTGCCAGCAGCTCCCTGGGCGGGGCGCGACAAGAGACCCAGTACTTC CASSSLGGARQETQYF NA TRBJ2-5 NA TRBV5-5
TGTGCCAGCAGCCAAGATCCGACCGGAGTCCGAGAGACCCAGTACTTC CASSQDPTGVRETQYF NA TRBJ2-5 NA TRBV3-1/TRBV3-2
TGTGCCAGCAGTTACTCGACGGGAGACTACGAGCAGTACTTC CASSYSTGDYEQYF NA TRBJ2-7 NA TRBV6-5
TGCGCCAGCAGCTTTCGCCCGGGAGGTATGAACACTGAAGCTTTCTTT CASSFRPGGMNTEAFF NA TRBJ1-1 NA TRBV5-1
TGTGCCTGGGGGTTATTGTCCCAGTACTTC CAWGLLSQYF NA TRBJ2-5 NA TRBV30
TGTGCCAGTAGTAGGAGCGGGATAAGCTCCTACGAGCAGTACTTC CASSRSGISSYEQYF NA TRBJ2-7 TRBD2 TRBV19
TGTGCCAGCAGCACAGAGGGCGGGGCGTTCTCTAACTATGGCTACACCTTC CASSTEGGAFSNYGYTF NA TRBJ1-2 NA TRBV11-2
TGTGCCAGCAGCCGTGGACAGTTTGAAGCTTTCTTT CASSRGQFEAFF NA TRBJ1-1 NA TRBV12-3/TRBV12-4
TGTGCCAGCAGAGGTAGGGGAGGATCTGAAGCTTTCTTT CASRGRGGSEAFF NA TRBJ1-1 NA TRBV6-4
TGTGCCAGCAGTTTCTGGGGAGGGGACAATCAGCCCCAGCATTTT CASSFWGGDNQPQHF NA TRBJ1-5 NA TRBV27
TGTGCCATCAGTGACGGGGGGGAAGGAGCCTACAATGAGCAGTTCTTC CAISDGGEGAYNEQFF NA TRBJ2-1 TRBD2 TRBV10-3
TGTGCCAGCAGGAGACAGGGGGAGGGCACTGAAGCTTTCTTT CASRRQGEGTEAFF NA TRBJ1-1 TRBD1 TRBV2
TGCAGTGCCATTGAGGAAACTGAAGCTTTCTTT CSAIEETEAFF NA TRBJ1-1 NA TRBV20-1
TGTGCCAGTAGGCCAACAGGGGGCCGAACTGAAGCTTTCTTT CASRPTGGRTEAFF NA TRBJ1-1 TRBD1 TRBV19
TGTGCCAGCAGCCAGGGACTAGCCGAGCTGAACACCGGGGAGCTGTTTTTT CASSQGLAELNTGELFF few TRBJ2-2 TRBD2 TRBV4-2